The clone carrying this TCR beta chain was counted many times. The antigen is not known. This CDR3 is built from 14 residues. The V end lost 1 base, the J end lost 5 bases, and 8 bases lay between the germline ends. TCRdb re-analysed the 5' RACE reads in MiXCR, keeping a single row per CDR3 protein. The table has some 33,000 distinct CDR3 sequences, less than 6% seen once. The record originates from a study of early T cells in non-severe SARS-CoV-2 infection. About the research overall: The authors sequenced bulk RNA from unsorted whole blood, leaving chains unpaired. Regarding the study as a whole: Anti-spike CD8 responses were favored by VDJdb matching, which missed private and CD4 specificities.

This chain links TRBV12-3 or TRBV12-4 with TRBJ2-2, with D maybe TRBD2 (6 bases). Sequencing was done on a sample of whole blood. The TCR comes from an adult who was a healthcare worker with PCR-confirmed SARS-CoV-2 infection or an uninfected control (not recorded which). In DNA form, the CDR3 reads TGTGCCAGCAGTTTAGTGGGGGGAACCGGGGAGCTGTTTTTT. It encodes CASSLVGGTGELFF.